This T cell receptor (beta chain) comes out of a study of cytomegalovirus exposure and HLA in healthy donors. Vbeta (60) and Jbeta (13) primers were used in the PCR. Clones were read by immunoSEQ multiplex PCR, and TCRdb kept only the in-frame ones, dropping some. In all, the sample yields tens of thousands of clones. Germline V gene lookup returns CDR1 SGHRS and CDR2 YFSETQ. V shed 4 bases and J 0 bases; nucleotides not matched to a gene: 3. The CDR3 totals 14 residues. Sequenced: PBMCs. This sequence joins TRBV5-1 and TRBJ2-7, with 8 bases matching TRBD2. The TCR sequence derives from a woman in her thirties or forties in good health and CMV-seropositive. The CDR3 spells CASSPTSGSYEQYF. The CDR3 DNA follows: TGCGCCAGCAGCCCTACTAGCGGCTCCTACGAGCAGTACTTC.